The following is a T cell receptor beta chain sequence with its context. Which antigen it targets is not known. No much larger clone exists at a distance of one base, and base qualities are not known. Cut back by 3 bases and 1 base, the V and J ends lie 15 bases apart. The germline V gene provides CDR1 MNHNS and CDR2 SASEGT. Including cysteine and phenylalanine, the CDR3 has 17 amino acids. Solely the CDR3 DNA is kept, with 51 bases framed from the first base. The data are from a study of cytomegalovirus exposure and HLA in healthy donors (dated by TCRdb to about 2017). About the investigation overall: An earlier analysis of approximately 640 of the donors reported 250 to 300 Gb of sequence data and more than 90 million unique TCR beta sequences from 150 million to 200 million T cells. Roughly 320 gigabases of sequencing data and 91 million or so unique TCR sequences made up an early release that covered 500 to 700 HLA-typed donors. The genetic ancestry cluster associated with self-reported Caucasian donors included 65% to 90% of the roughly 390 genotyped donors. The study aimed to test whether cataloging public T cell receptors could reveal signatures of past pathogen exposure. The study used immunosequencing to profile the T cell repertoires of several hundred subjects and linked those repertoires to cytomegalovirus serostatus. Besides the first cohort of roughly 640 subjects, a separate validation cohort made up of roughly 120 different subjects was used. To predict cytomegalovirus infection status, the study combined high-throughput TCR immunosequencing, statistical association of individual TCRs with disease status, and machine learning. A later analysis re-analyzed previously published TCR beta repertoires from roughly 630 donors and added high-resolution HLA genotyping to study TCR occurrence patterns. The later analysis used no new phenotypic data to find candidate immune exposures, relying instead on TCR beta sequences and their occurrence across donors. To decide whether each TCR beta V gene segment behaved as functional or pseudogenic, an earlier analysis of approximately 600 of the donors relied on high-throughput TCR beta sequencing. Alongside the repertoire data, information on donor age, sex, ethnicity and CMV serostatus was compiled. In a later genetic analysis, genome-wide SNP genotypes for about 55% of the roughly 700 donors were used, and that subset was treated as a discovery cohort. Every discovery cohort repertoire had been produced on one sequencing platform. Both class I and class II loci were covered by HLA typing, at four-digit resolution. The number of donors typed differed by locus, with about 620-630 for A, B, C, DRB1 and DQB1, 522 for DQA1, 600 to 610 for DPA1, and 400 to 490 for DPB1. Roughly five DR-DQ haplotypes were handled as single units for association and clustering because linkage in the cohort was strong. On average, 235,054 unique TCR beta nucleotide sequences were sequenced per donor among more than 350 genotyped donors of the cohort, with 15% to 20% of those sequences being non-productive. Broader findings and caveats from the paper: Several of the top co-occurrence clusters appeared to be linked to parvovirus B19, influenza, CMV and Epstein-Barr virus, according to a later analysis. A cluster of highly shared sequence variants was judged likely to be a technical artifact of the sequencing pipeline. For the cohort, immune exposure information was limited to CMV serostatus. A later analysis found that TCR association rates varied across HLA loci, with DRB1 alleles showing the most associated TCRs and HLA-C alleles the fewest. This cohort had only TCR beta chains sequenced, and the lack of alpha or paired-chain data limited which features could be detected. Broadly in line with IMGT annotations, most TCR beta V segments showed up in productive rearrangements about 87% or about 30% of the time in an earlier analysis of under 700 of the donors. Three of the identified cytomegalovirus-associated TCR beta chains were confirmed in vitro to be specific for cytomegalovirus antigens. It was suggested by the authors that the approach could potentially be generalized to other disease states and immunological phenotypes. A further reported finding was that TCR beta sequences accurately predicted the HLA-A and HLA-B alleles for most subjects in the first cohort. According to a later analysis, most CMV-associated TCR beta chains appeared to be HLA-restricted, and the HLA associations seemed to be driven largely by CMV exposure. Because some donors lacked HLA typing at each locus, the association tests relied only on the typed subset. When HLA alleles, especially DR and DQ, strongly co-occurred, attributing TCR associations to individual alleles was difficult. About 15 rarely observed V segments, including chromosome 9 orphons, were excluded from the earlier analysis of several hundred of the donors because counts were too low. Correlated functional status among segregating V segments might be attributable to linkage disequilibrium, but an unknown experimental factor could not be ruled out. At a false discovery rate of 0.05, a later analysis linked 16,951 TCR beta sequences to specific HLA alleles. Across donors, most TCR sequences were observed very rarely, whereas some public TCRs were present in many individuals. Compared with equally common non-associated chains, HLA-associated TCR beta chains in a later analysis were more clonally expanded and had lower generation probabilities. An association between a missense DCLRE1C variant and V-gene and J-gene trimming of TCR beta chains was found in a later genetic analysis and replicated in an independent cohort. Roughly uniform sequencing depth across donors was assumed in presence/absence analyses, although this assumption may not hold. Compared with the 666-donor mean, donors in an Asian-associated ancestry cluster had fewer N-insertions in productive TCRs, according to a later genetic analysis. A total of 150 or so TCR beta chains were listed by the study as associated with cytomegalovirus. Some IMGT-functional V segments, including TRBV6-2 and TRBV6-3, could not be distinguished by the 87-base-pair reads and were therefore excluded. In both the original and validation cohorts, the classifier was reported to diagnose cytomegalovirus status with high specificity and sensitivity.

Library preparation was by the immunoSEQ multiplex PCR assay. The multiplex PCR relied on a mix of 60 forward primers for TCR Vbeta segments and 13 reverse primers for TCR Jbeta segments. Amplification of the CDR3 region of rearranged TCR beta genes was performed with a multiplex PCR assay on genomic DNA. The amplified TCR beta libraries were sequenced on the Illumina HiSeq System as 87-base-pair reads. As for how the authors treated the data: In a later analysis, roughly 80 million unique TCR beta chains were counted across the 500 to 850 repertoires, and some 10 million of these chains were shared by at least two donors. A nearest-neighbor algorithm error-corrected the raw reads and collapsed the reads into unique sequences, merging closely related sequences to remove PCR and sequencing errors. CDR3 sequences were aligned to IMGT reference sequences to assign V, D and J gene segments. Each retained sequence needed at least a six-nucleotide match to both a V gene segment and a J gene segment. Rearrangements were classified as productive when the CDR3 lacked stop codons and remained in frame with V and J, and all other rearrangements were classified as non-productive. Following IMGT convention, CDR3 was defined as the stretch from the second conserved V-encoded cysteine to the conserved J-encoded phenylalanine. Sequences without an unambiguous match to a single V gene segment were excluded from the earlier analysis of about 640 of the donors. An earlier analysis of fewer than 650 of the donors classified V segments as functional when productive rearrangements were above 56.7% and as segregating when the standard deviation between donors was above 5%. A statistical classification framework was built for diagnosing cytomegalovirus status from the catalog of TCR beta chain sequences. V and J gene assignment, in a later analysis, came from comparing TCR nucleotide sequences with IMGT/GENE-DB human TR gene sequences. The TCRdist pipeline was used in a later analysis to assign CDR3 sequences and most-parsimonious VDJ recombination scenarios. In a later analysis, each TCR beta chain was defined by its CDR3 amino acid sequence together with its V-gene family, and reads without a unique V-gene family were excluded. As a way to deal with suspected cross-contamination and a sequencing artifact, a later analysis dropped over 550 nucleotide sequences that were highly shared and had low generation probability. For each public chain, a later analysis derived a clonal expansion index from normalized ranks of inferred template counts within each repertoire. In a later analysis, generation probabilities were computed using a VDJ recombination model fitted to out-of-frame rearrangements, and the results were checked against IGoR. Hypergeometric tests were used in a later analysis to score TCR-TCR, TCR-HLA and TCR-CMV co-occurrence, with a repertoire-size bias correction applied to the TCR pairs. To estimate false discovery rates, a later analysis permuted the HLA or CMV assignments 20 times. In a later analysis, co-occurring TCRs were grouped using DBSCAN, and TCRdist sequence similarity was added for clustering within HLA-allele-positive subsets. Co-occurrence clustering excluded repertoires with fewer than 30,000 or more than 120,000 public chains, plus five with anomalous nucleotide sharing. Held by TCRdb, this immuneACCESS table contains in-frame sequences only and omits some clones. Under half of the omission traces to an unresolved V gene where checked; the cause of the rest is unknown. D and trimming were read from the DNA, whereas the V and J calls and clone size are those reported in that table. The sample table lists roughly 100,000 clones, around 60% of them with a count of one. The ten largest clones add up to less than 4.5% of the sample.

The cohort comprised some 730 healthy bone marrow donors. Cohort members were all nominally healthy when sampled, although unrecorded immune exposures were likely present. The donor was CMV seropositive and was included in the group of 250 to 300 seropositive cohort members. Each donor provided a peripheral blood sample, and peripheral blood mononuclear cells were used for TCR beta sequencing. Genomic DNA was extracted from the blood cell samples with the Qiagen DNeasy Blood Extraction Kit. This receptor was identified in a man aged 30 to 45 in good health and CMV-seropositive. In this chain, TRBV6-1 is recombined with TRBJ1-4; 5 matching bases give a weak D call of TRBD1. Sequenced material: PBMCs. The CDR3 loop reads CASSDRVVERTNEKLFF. The nucleotide sequence reads as follows: TGTGCCAGCAGTGACAGGGTTGTGGAGAGAACTAATGAAAAACTGTTTTTT.